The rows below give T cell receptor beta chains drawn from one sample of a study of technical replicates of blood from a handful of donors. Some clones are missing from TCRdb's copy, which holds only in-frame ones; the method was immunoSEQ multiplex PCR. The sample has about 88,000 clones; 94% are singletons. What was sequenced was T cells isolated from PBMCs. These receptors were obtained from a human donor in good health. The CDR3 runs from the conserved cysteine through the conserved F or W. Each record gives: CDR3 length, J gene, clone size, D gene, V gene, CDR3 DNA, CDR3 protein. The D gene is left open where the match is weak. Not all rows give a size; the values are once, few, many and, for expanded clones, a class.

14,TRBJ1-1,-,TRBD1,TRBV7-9,TGTGCCAGCAGTTTCGACAGGGTGAACACTGAAGCTTTCTTT,CASSFDRVNTEAFF
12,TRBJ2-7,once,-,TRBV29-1,TGCAGCGTATCAGGGAACCCCTACGAGCAGTACTTC,CSVSGNPYEQYF
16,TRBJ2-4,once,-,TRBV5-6,TGTGCCAGCAGCTTGGTAGCCAGGGGTGTCAAAAACATTCAGTACTTC,CASSLVARGVKNIQYF
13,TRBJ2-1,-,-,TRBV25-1,TGTGCCAGCAGTGCCGGACAGAACAATGAGCAGTTCTTC,CASSAGQNNEQFF
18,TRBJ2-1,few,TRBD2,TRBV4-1,TGCGCCAGCAGCCACGGGACTAGCGGGAACACCAGGAGTAATGAGCAGTTCTTC,CASSHGTSGNTRSNEQFF
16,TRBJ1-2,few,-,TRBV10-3,TGTGCCATCAGTGTTCTCAAGCAGGGTATAGGCTATGGCTACACCTTC,CAISVLKQGIGYGYTF
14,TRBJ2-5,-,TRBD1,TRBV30,TGTGCCTGGAGCGCAGGGGGCGCGGGGGAGACCCAGTACTTC,CAWSAGGAGETQYF
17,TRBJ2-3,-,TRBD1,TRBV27,TGTGCCAGCAGTTTGTGGAGACAGGGGTTAAGCGGTAATACGCAGTATTTT,CASSLWRQGLSGNTQYF
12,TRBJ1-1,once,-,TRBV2,TGTGCCAGCAGAGGGGTGCCGACTGAAGCTTTCTTT,CASRGVPTEAFF
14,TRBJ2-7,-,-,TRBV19,TGTGCCAGTACCGTATCGGCAGGGCCCTACGAGCAGTACTTC,CASTVSAGPYEQYF
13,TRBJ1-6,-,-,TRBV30,TGTGCCTGGGGTGCCGAGGGTAATTCACCCCTCCACTTT,CAWGAEGNSPLHF
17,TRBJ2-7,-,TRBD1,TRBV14,TGTGCCAGCAGCGAATACCGGGACAGGGGGCCTTCCTACGAGCAGTACTTC,CASSEYRDRGPSYEQYF
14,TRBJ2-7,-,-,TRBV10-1,TGCGCCAGCAGCTCAGGACAGAGCTCCTACGAGCAGTACTTC,CASSSGQSSYEQYF
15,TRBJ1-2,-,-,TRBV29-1,TGCAGCGTCGCCGTTTGGGGGACACGTAACTATGGCTACACCTTC,CSVAVWGTRNYGYTF
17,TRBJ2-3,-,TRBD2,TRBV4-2,TGTGCCAGCAGCCAAACTGGTCGGCGGGGGGGCTCAGATACGCAGTATTTT,CASSQTGRRGGSDTQYF
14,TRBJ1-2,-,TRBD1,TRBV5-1,TGCGCCAGCAGCGGCTCGAGACAGGGAACTGCCTACACCTTC,CASSGSRQGTAYTF
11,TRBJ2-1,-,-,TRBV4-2,TGTGCCAGCAGCCAAGGACTTGAGCAGTTCTTC,CASSQGLEQFF
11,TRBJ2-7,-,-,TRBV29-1,TGCAGCGTTGAAGCCGAGTACGAGCAGTACTTC,CSVEAEYEQYF
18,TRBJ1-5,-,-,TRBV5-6,TGTGCCAGCAGCTCACAGGGTCCGTTCGAATATAGCAATCAGCCCCAGCATTTT,CASSSQGPFEYSNQPQHF